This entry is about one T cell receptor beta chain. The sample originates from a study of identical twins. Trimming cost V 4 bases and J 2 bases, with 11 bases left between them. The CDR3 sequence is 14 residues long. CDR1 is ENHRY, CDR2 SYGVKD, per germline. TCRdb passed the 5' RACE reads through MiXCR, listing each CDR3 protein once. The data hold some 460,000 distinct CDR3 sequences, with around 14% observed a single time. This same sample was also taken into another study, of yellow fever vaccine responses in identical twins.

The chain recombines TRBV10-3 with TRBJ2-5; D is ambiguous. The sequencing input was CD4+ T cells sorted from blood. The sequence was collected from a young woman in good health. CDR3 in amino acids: CAISVSTEQETQYF. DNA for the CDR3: TGTGCCATCAGTGTTTCCACAGAGCAAGAGACCCAGTACTTC.